The sequence of this T cell receptor (beta chain) was determined in a study of blood T cells in healthy people across ages. A second PCR, run for about 7 to 11 cycles, used a sample-barcoded 5' primer plus a J-beta primer mix. TCRdb passed the 5' RACE reads through MiXCR, listing each CDR3 protein once. In the table there are hundreds of thousands of distinct CDR3 sequences, more than 55% of which are singletons. This receptor was taken from a man aged 35 to 55 in good health. The sample taken for sequencing was blood.

CDR3 sequence: CAISEERTGARGEYF. The CDR3 nucleotides are TGTGCCATCAGTGAAGAAAGGACAGGGGCGCGAGGAGAGTACTTC. The gene calls are TRBV10-3 and TRBJ2-4; 9 bases fit TRBD1. The germline gives CDR1 ENHRY, CDR2 SYGVKD. The V gene end was trimmed by 3 bases and the J gene end by 14 bases; junction bases not matched to a gene: 14. The CDR3 is 15 residues long.